The 4 T cell receptor beta chains presented below share a single source sample, sequenced in a study of blood T cells in healthy people across ages. Next came a second PCR, run for about 7 to 12 cycles, which used a sample-barcoded 5' primer along with a J-beta primer mix. TCRdb used MiXCR to reprocess the 5' RACE reads, holding one entry per CDR3 protein. This table holds 890,000 or so distinct CDR3 sequences, around two thirds found once. The sample comprised blood. The source is a man aged 25-45 years in good health.

The rearrangement joins TRBV7-9 to TRBJ2-7, with 8 bases matching TRBD1. V shed 10 bases and J 3 bases; nucleotides not matched to a gene: 17. From germline, CDR1 is SEHNR and CDR2 FQNEAQ (reference sequence). The CDR3 is 16 amino acids. The CDR3 bases are TGTGCCATCATAGGACAGGGCAACGGTCCCTACTACGAGCAGTACTTC. Its protein product is CAIIGQGNGPYYEQYF.

The chain recombines TRBV11-2 with TRBJ2-5; possibly TRBD1 or TRBD2 for D (5 bases each). The V gene lost 0 bases and the J gene lost 1 base, with 12 bases spanning the gap. Germline loops: CDR1 SGHAT, CDR2 FQNNGV. The length of the CDR3 is 16 residues. The CDR3 DNA reads TGTGCCAGCAGCTTAGATCGAGGGACGTCCCAAGAGACCCAGTACTTC. Protein product: CASSLDRGTSQETQYF.

The chain uses TRBV20-1 and TRBJ1-2; no definite D call. Between the trimmed V and J ends, which lost 5 bases and 5 bases, there was a span of 15 bases. In germline, CDR1 is DFQATT, CDR2 SNEGSKA (reference sequence). This CDR3 comprises 13 residues. The CDR3 DNA reads as TGCAGTGCTCCAAATTGGGCCCTGTATGGCTACACCTTC. Its protein is CSAPNWALYGYTF.

As to this clonotype: Relative to the germline gene, one junction end is altered; a read error may explain this. The chain employs TRBV5-1 and TRBJ2-7; the D gene could be TRBD1 or TRBD2 (6 bases each). Germline-derived CDR1 and CDR2 are SGHRS and YFSETQ. The length of the CDR3 is 14 residues. The CDR3 reads CASRTGGKSSEQYF. As DNA, the CDR3 is TGCGCCAGCAGAACCGGGGGCAAGTCCTCCGAGCAGTACTTC.